This is a list of T cell receptor beta chains from one sample in a study of PD-L1 blockade in urothelial cancer. The repertoire was sequenced with immunoSEQ multiplex PCR; TCRdb's copy has only in-frame clones and lacks some. This repertoire shows about 93,000 clones, 90% found once; its top ten account for 1.5% to 2%. The material sequenced was PBMCs, taken around atezolizumab (anti-PD-L1) treatment. These receptors were collected from a man in his 60s with urothelial cancer. CDR3s include the opening cysteine and the closing phenylalanine or tryptophan. Fields, in order: D gene, V gene, clone size, J gene, CDR3 protein, CDR3 DNA. The D gene is left open where the match is weak. Not all rows give a size; the values are once, few, many and, for expanded clones, a class.

NA	TRBV7-2	once	TRBJ1-6	CASSFIRPPDSPLHF	TGTGCCAGCAGCTTCATCAGGCCACCTGATTCACCCCTCCACTTT
NA	TRBV20-1	NA	TRBJ2-5	CSVSGQETQYF	TGCAGTGTCTCAGGGCAAGAGACCCAGTACTTC
TRBD2	TRBV13	NA	TRBJ2-3	CASSNLFREATDTQYF	TGTGCCAGCAGCAACCTTTTTCGGGAGGCCACAGATACGCAGTATTTT
NA	TRBV18	NA	TRBJ2-4	CASSPPSSDIGRNIQYF	TGTGCCAGCTCACCACCCTCTTCGGACATCGGGAGAAACATTCAGTACTTC
NA	TRBV6-5	NA	TRBJ1-1	CASRHRHMNTEAFF	TGTGCCAGCAGACACAGGCATATGAACACTGAAGCTTTCTTT
TRBD1	TRBV27	NA	TRBJ1-5	CASSPQGVQPQHF	TGTGCCAGCAGCCCCCAGGGGGTTCAGCCCCAGCATTTT
TRBD2	TRBV7-2	few	TRBJ2-5	CASSSWTSGSGETQYF	TGTGCCAGCAGCTCCTGGACTAGCGGGAGCGGGGAGACCCAGTACTTC
NA	TRBV6-1	once	TRBJ2-2	CASRETVNTGELFF	TGTGCCAGCAGGGAAACAGTGAACACCGGGGAGCTGTTTTTT
NA	TRBV9	NA	TRBJ2-7	CASSGGAGRSYEQYF	TGTGCCAGCAGCGGTGGGGCGGGAAGGTCCTACGAGCAGTACTTC
NA	TRBV7-8	NA	TRBJ1-2	CASSPAGGIYGYTF	TGTGCCAGCAGCCCAGCGGGCGGCATATATGGCTACACCTTC
NA	TRBV21-1	once	TRBJ2-7	CASRSTRYEQYF	TGTGCCAGCAGGTCAACGAGATACGAGCAGTACTTC
TRBD1	TRBV5-1	few	TRBJ1-6	CASRLRQGANSPLHF	TGCGCCAGCAGATTAAGACAGGGGGCTAATTCACCCCTCCACTTT
NA	TRBV18	NA	TRBJ2-7	CASSPAWPVTYEQYF	TGTGCCAGCTCACCTGCTTGGCCTGTTACCTACGAGCAGTACTTC
NA	TRBV11-1	NA	TRBJ2-7	CASSSPRDRTPYEQYF	TGTGCCAGCAGCTCCCCTCGCGACAGGACCCCCTACGAGCAGTACTTC
TRBD1	TRBV19	NA	TRBJ1-2	CASSSRQRQGPHYGYTF	TGTGCCAGTAGTAGTCGGCAGAGACAGGGGCCGCACTATGGCTACACCTTC
TRBD2	TRBV4-1	NA	TRBJ2-1	CASSLDMGLADNEQFF	TGCGCCAGCAGTTTAGATATGGGACTAGCGGACAATGAGCAGTTCTTC
NA	TRBV14	NA	TRBJ1-3	CASSPTFVSGNTIYF	TGTGCCAGCAGCCCGACATTCGTCTCTGGAAACACCATATATTTT
NA	TRBV15	NA	TRBJ2-3	CATSRYGPGDSTDTQYF	TGTGCCACCAGCAGATACGGTCCCGGGGATAGCACAGATACGCAGTATTTT
NA	TRBV2	NA	TRBJ2-7	CASRGDTYEQYF	TGTGCCAGCAGAGGGGATACCTACGAGCAGTACTTC
TRBD1	TRBV7-8	NA	TRBJ1-1	CASSPRDRDVAFF	TGTGCCAGCAGCCCAAGAGACAGGGACGTGGCTTTCTTT
TRBD1	TRBV5-1	NA	TRBJ1-1	CASSWGQGGPPEAFF	TGCGCCAGCAGCTGGGGACAGGGGGGCCCTCCTGAAGCTTTCTTT